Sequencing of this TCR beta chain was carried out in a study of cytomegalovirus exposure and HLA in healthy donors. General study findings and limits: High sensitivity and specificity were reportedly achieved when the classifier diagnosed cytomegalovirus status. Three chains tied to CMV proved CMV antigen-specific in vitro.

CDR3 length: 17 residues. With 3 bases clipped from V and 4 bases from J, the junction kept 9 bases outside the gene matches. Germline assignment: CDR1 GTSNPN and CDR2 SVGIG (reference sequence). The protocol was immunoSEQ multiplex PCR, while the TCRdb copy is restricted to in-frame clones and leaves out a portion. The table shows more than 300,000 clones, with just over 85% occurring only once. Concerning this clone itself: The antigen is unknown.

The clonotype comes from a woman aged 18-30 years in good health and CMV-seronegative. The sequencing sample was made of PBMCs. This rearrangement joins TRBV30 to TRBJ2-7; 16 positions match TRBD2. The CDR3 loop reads CAWRGVGLAGGPYEQYF. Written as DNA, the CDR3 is TGTGCCTGGAGGGGTGTGGGACTAGCGGGAGGGCCATACGAGCAGTACTTC.